This T cell receptor beta chain comes out of a study of T cells after yellow fever vaccination (dated by TCRdb to the late 2010s). For the study in its entirety: Libraries from fractions with low cell numbers were prepared with the SMART-Seq v4 Ultra Low Input RNA kit. Bulk PBMC replicates and cell subsets were isolated from blood drawn at multiple timepoints before and after both primary and secondary immunization. Two healthy male donors, one aged 18 to 30 and one aged 30 to 40 years, were included in the cohort. To track T-cell clones before and after primary and booster YFV17D yellow fever vaccination, bulk TCR alpha and beta repertoires were sequenced longitudinally. Study-wide conclusions, independent of this receptor: The secondary T-cell response was found to be weaker but faster than the primary response, with a peak reached on day 5 rather than on day 15. A small fraction of clonotypes appeared in both the CD4 and CD8 compartments, likely as a result of convergent recombination. Computational filtering was needed because FACS-sorted repertoires could contain abundant contaminating clonotypes from the bulk population. Only two donors were included in the study, so the extent to which the findings can be generalized is limited. After the booster, most clones that had expanded after primary vaccination were detected again (nearly 98% of CD4 and around nine tenths of CD8), suggesting broad maintenance of memory.

The cysteine opens and the phenylalanine closes a CDR3 of 16 amino acids. The sequence is cut down to CDR3 DNA, 48 bases in frame from base 1. At the junction V is shortened by 0 bases and J by 1 base; bases outside the gene matches: 3. Looking up the germline V gene yields CDR1 MGHRA and CDR2 YSYEKL. TCR cDNA was made using 5'RACE template switching, a step that added a universal primer site and unique molecular identifiers. Priming for cDNA synthesis came from both the TCR alpha and TCR beta constant segments. Library amplification involved two PCR steps, and the second step added sample barcodes and sequencing adapters. Libraries were sequenced on Illumina HiSeq 2500 (2x100 bp) or NovaSeq (2x150 bp). As for the authors' bioinformatics: Demultiplexing of reads and collapsing into UMI consensus sequences were performed with MIGEC, and V(D)J alignment was carried out with MiXCR. Vaccine-responding clonotypes were defined with edgeR using replicate PBMC samples, requiring FDR below 0.01 and a log2 fold change above 5 up to day 15. Each bulk clonotype was labeled CD4 or CD8 based on which sequenced repertoire, CD4 or CD8, contained the clonotype at higher abundance. TCRdb trimmed public reads at Q25 via fastp, called clones via MiXCR and kept in-frame beta chains. Each CDR3 protein gets just one entry, which takes the most common genes and DNA from the rows behind it. The V and J calls reflect TCRdb's pipeline rather than the authors' work. Counted in this sample were roughly 310,000 distinct CDR3 sequences; 7.5% to 9% of them appeared once. Together, the top ten hold under 20% of the sample.

Interpreted using the paper, the treatment or condition label stands for: live attenuated yellow fever vaccine strain. At every blood-draw timepoint, two biological replicates of bulk PBMCs were collected. A standard Ficoll-Paque protocol was used to isolate PBMCs from peripheral blood. RNA was extracted with TriZol from bulk PBMCs, CD4 and CD8 fractions, and dextramer-positive and dextramer-negative fractions. As concerns this clonotype: Its specific antigen is unknown. No clone much larger than this one lies a single base away; base qualities are absent.

The chain is made from TRBV4-1 and TRBJ2-5, with 9 central nucleotides matching TRBD1. The specimen was PBMCs, collected on the day of the first yellow fever vaccination. The TCR sequence derives from a man between 18 and 29 years old who received the YFV17D yellow fever vaccine. The CDR3 reads as follows: CASSQEGTGIQETQYF. The DNA sequence is TGCGCCAGCAGCCAAGAAGGGACAGGGATCCAAGAGACCCAGTACTTC.